What follows are 10 T cell receptor beta chains derived from one specimen sequenced in a study of control samples from healthy donors and cancer patients. The protocol was immunoSEQ multiplex PCR, while the TCRdb copy is restricted to in-frame clones and leaves out a portion. Its table records about 190,000 clones. The material sequenced was blood. The receptors were gathered from a woman under 40 in good health.

The chain recombines TRBV5-8 with TRBJ1-5; no definite D call. Per the germline V gene, CDR1 is SGHTS and CDR2 is YDEGEE. The CDR3 length is 14 residues. V gave up 2 bases and J gave up 5 bases, with 11 bases separating them. The DNA of the CDR3 is TGTGCCAGCAGCTTCCGGGTAAGGGATCAGCCCCAGCATTTT. Protein product: CASSFRVRDQPQHF.

The V gene is TRBV25-1, the J gene TRBJ1-1; 12 positions agree with TRBD1. Germline V gene sequence: CDR1 MGHDK, CDR2 SYGVNS. V shed 2 bases and J 0 bases; nucleotides not matched to a gene: 1. There are 16 residues in the CDR3. CDR3: CASSEGTGGMNTEAFF. The CDR3 nucleotides read TGTGCCAGCAGTGAAGGGACAGGGGGCATGAACACTGAAGCTTTCTTT.

The rearrangement uses TRBV4-1 and TRBJ1-1; D is unclear. The ends were cut back, 1 base at V and 0 bases at J, with 12 bases in the middle. This CDR3 region has 16 residues. The germline V gene encodes CDR1 MGHRA and CDR2 YSYEKL. The CDR3 loop reads CASSQVRRSMNTEAFF. CDR3 coding DNA: TGCGCCAGCAGCCAAGTGCGGCGTTCGATGAACACTGAAGCTTTCTTT.

The chain has TRBV19 and TRBJ2-7, with a tentative D call TRBD1 (6 bases). Germline V CDR1 and CDR2: LNHDA, SQIVND (reference sequence). Between the trimmed V and J ends, which lost 6 bases and 13 bases, there was a span of 10 bases. This CDR3 spans 9 amino acids. The CDR3 loop reads CASSRGDYF. CDR3 nucleotide sequence: TGTGCCAGTAGCAGGGGAGACTACTTC.

The V and J genes are TRBV18 and TRBJ1-2; D call uncertain. This CDR3 contains 13 residues. Germline V CDR1 and CDR2: KGHSH, LQKENI. The V gene lost 0 bases and the J gene lost 4 bases, with 6 bases spanning the gap. DNA of the CDR3: TGTGCCAGCTCACCACCGGCCGGCTATGGCTACACCTTC. Amino acids: CASSPPAGYGYTF.

The genes are TRBV4-2 and TRBJ1-4; D remains ambiguous. V was shortened by 3 bases and J by 4 bases, with 9 bases between the two germline ends. The CDR3 length is 14 residues. Germline V gene data show CDR1 as LGHNA and CDR2 as YNFKEQ. CDR3 loop: CASSQTDLNEKLFF. Written as DNA, the CDR3 is TGTGCCAGCAGCCAGACCGACCTTAATGAAAAACTGTTTTTT.

The J gene is TRBJ2-4, the V gene TRBV4-1; TRBD1 matches 9 bases. This CDR3 region has 18 residues. V trimming: 1 base; J trimming: 0 bases; junction bases outside the gene matches: 7. Germline-derived CDR1 and CDR2 are MGHRA and YSYEKL. In DNA form, the CDR3 reads TGCGCCAGCAGCCAAGGCCGACAGGGGGTCTTAGCCAAAAACATTCAGTACTTC. It translates to CASSQGRQGVLAKNIQYF.

The V gene is TRBV18, the J gene TRBJ1-1; D is unclear. Germline V CDR1 and CDR2: KGHSH, LQKENI. V was trimmed by 1 base and J by 2 bases, leaving 17 bases between them. The CDR3 has 17 residues. CDR3 region: CASSPLLLNTGNTEAFF. The CDR3 nucleotides are TGTGCCAGCTCACCACTCCTACTAAACACGGGCAACACTGAAGCTTTCTTT.

The chain joins TRBV5-1 to TRBJ1-2, with D unresolved. The CDR3 sequence is 16 residues long. Per germline, CDR1 SGHRS and CDR2 YFSETQ. Trimming removed 4 bases at V and 0 bases at J, with 16 bases between. The CDR3 coding sequence is TGCGCCAGCAGCCACTTCGGACCGGGTGCTAACTATGGCTACACCTTC. Its protein is CASSHFGPGANYGYTF.

Worth noting for this clone: Other DNA sequences in the same sample also yield this CDR3. The chain joins TRBV11-2 to TRBJ1-2; D remains unclear. Trimming pared 0 bases from V and 8 bases from J, leaving 10 bases between. Germline V gives CDR1 SGHAT, CDR2 FQNNGV. The CDR3 has 13 amino acids. The CDR3, as DNA: TGTGCCAGCAGCTTAGAGGGTCTGGGGGGCTACACCTTC. The encoded protein is CASSLEGLGGYTF.